Listed below are T cell receptor beta chains from one sample, sequenced in a study of T cells in Graves' hyperthyroidism and ophthalmopathy. TCRdb itself ran the multiplex PCR reads through MiXCR, one entry per CDR3 protein. The sample lists 500,000 to 700,000 distinct CDR3 sequences; about a sixth were seen once. The specimen sequenced was blood. Every receptor here comes from a woman under 30 with Graves' hyperthyroidism. The CDR3 runs from the conserved cysteine through the conserved F or W. Fields, in order: D gene, V gene, clone size, J gene, CDR3 protein, CDR3 DNA. The D gene is left open where the match is weak. Rows may omit the clone size; those that give it use once, few, many or a size class.

>NA|TRBV7-2|NA|TRBJ1-5
CASSFGFGKQYSNQPQHF
TGTGCCAGCAGCTTTGGGTTTGGTAAACAGTATAGCAATCAGCCCCAGCATTTT
>NA|TRBV27|many|TRBJ1-5
CASSPWGVRQPQHF
TGTGCCAGCAGTCCCTGGGGGGTGCGTCAGCCCCAGCATTTT
>NA|TRBV5-1|few|TRBJ1-5
CASSLDGISNQPQHF
TGCGCCAGCAGCTTGGACGGTATTAGCAATCAGCCCCAGCATTTT
>NA|TRBV5-1|many|TRBJ2-1
CASSLEWGSYNEQFF
TGCGCCAGCAGCTTGGAGTGGGGCTCCTACAATGAGCAGTTCTTC
>TRBD2|TRBV12-3/TRBV12-4|many|TRBJ2-7
CASRAGASGSYEQYF
TGTGCCAGCCGAGCCGGGGCTAGCGGCTCCTACGAGCAGTACTTC
>NA|TRBV6-2/TRBV6-3|once|TRBJ2-2
CASRLSRGELFF
TGTGCCAGCAGACTAAGCAGGGGGGAGCTGTTTTTT
>TRBD2|TRBV18|few|TRBJ2-1
CASSPPSAGGLSEQFF
TGTGCCAGCTCACCACCGTCAGCGGGAGGTCTTAGTGAGCAGTTCTTC
>NA|TRBV5-5|few|TRBJ2-3
CASSLELAQSTDTQYF
TGTGCCAGCAGCTTGGAGCTAGCGCAAAGCACAGATACGCAGTATTTT
>NA|TRBV18|NA|TRBJ2-5
CASSQGIEETQYF
TGTGCCAGCTCACAGGGGATCGAAGAGACCCAGTACTTC
>TRBD2|TRBV7-2|few|TRBJ2-5
CASSLDGTTAQETQYF
TGTGCCAGCAGCTTAGATGGGACTACGGCCCAAGAGACCCAGTACTTC
>NA|TRBV7-2|many|TRBJ2-7
CASSLVGGPSYEQYF
TGTGCCAGCAGCTTAGTGGGCGGGCCCTCCTACGAGCAGTACTTC
>NA|TRBV5-8|NA|TRBJ2-4
CASSLQGWAKNIQYF
TGTGCCAGCAGCTTACAGGGATGGGCCAAAAACATTCAGTACTTC
>NA|TRBV5-1|NA|TRBJ2-7
CASSFFSQRQGRIYEQYF
TGCGCCAGCAGCTTCTTTAGTCAAAGGCAGGGTCGGATCTACGAGCAGTACTTC
>NA|TRBV9|NA|TRBJ2-2
CASNQGSTGELFF
TGTGCCAGCAACCAGGGTAGCACCGGGGAGCTGTTTTTT
>TRBD2|TRBV11-2|many|TRBJ2-7
CASSSGLAPTYEQYF
TGTGCCAGCAGCTCCGGACTAGCGCCTACCTACGAGCAGTACTTC
>NA|TRBV29-1|NA|TRBJ2-3
CSAAADTQYF
TGCAGCGCCGCGGCCGATACGCAGTATTTT